What follows are 25 T cell receptor beta chains derived from one specimen sequenced in a study of blood T cell repertoires in COVID-19. TCRdb's copy holds only in-frame clones and misses some; the assay was immunoSEQ multiplex PCR. The sample carries over 250,000 clones, 87% recorded once. Sequencing was carried out using peripheral blood. The receptors were gathered from a woman between 35 and 50 years old who had recovered from COVID-19.

The sample holds one count of this clone. DNA of the CDR3: TGTGCCAGCAGCTCAGCCAGGGTCGACACTGAAGCTTTCTTT. Translated: CASSSARVDTEAFF. The chain is built from TRBV5-4 and TRBJ1-1; D is possibly TRBD1 (5 bases). The CDR3 spans 14 residues. V gave up 3 bases and J gave up 3 bases, with 12 bases separating them. Germline V gives CDR1 SGHNT, CDR2 YYREEE (reference sequence).

The chain is built from TRBV10-3 and TRBJ2-5; no definite D call. The CDR3 covers 13 residues. V lost 4 bases, J lost 0 bases, and 6 bases lay in between. The germline CDR1 and CDR2 sequences are ENHRY and SYGVKD. This CDR3 is CAISVTYQETQYF. In DNA form, the CDR3 reads TGTGCCATCAGTGTAACATACCAAGAGACCCAGTACTTC.

The chain recombines TRBV9 with TRBJ2-7; a possible D gene is TRBD1 (6 bases). Germline V gene data show CDR1 as SGDLS and CDR2 as YYNGEE. The CDR3 consists of 13 residues. V was shortened by 0 bases and J by 7 bases, with 11 bases between the two germline ends. The CDR3 bases are TGTGCCAGCAGCGTAGAGTCGAGGGGGGAGCAGTACTTC. It specifies CASSVESRGEQYF.

V usage is TRBV29-1 and J usage is TRBJ1-1, with unresolved D. There are 13 residues in the CDR3. The germline V and J ends were trimmed by 2 bases and 4 bases, with 11 bases remaining between them. Germline values: CDR1 SQVTM, CDR2 ANQGSEA. CDR3 sequence (DNA): TGCAGCGTTGAATTTATAGGGAGCACTGAAGCTTTCTTT. It codes for CSVEFIGSTEAFF. Combining the CDR3 with reference TRBV29-1 and TRBJ1-1 gives the whole variable domain SAVISQKPSRDICQRGTSLTIQCQVDSQVTMMFWYRQQPGQSLTLIATANQGSEATYESGFVIDKFPISRPNLTFSTLTVSNMSPEDSSIYLCSVEFIGSTEAFFGQGTRLTVV.

The gene calls are TRBV2 and TRBJ1-1, with D maybe TRBD1 (5 bases). Germline V lookup: CDR1 SNHLY, CDR2 FYNNEI. The CDR3 sequence is 14 residues long. The V end was cut by 6 bases, the J end by 0 bases, with 11 bases between. The CDR3 DNA follows: TGTGCCAGCAGAGAGACAGCAATGAACACTGAAGCTTTCTTT. Its protein product is CASRETAMNTEAFF.

The genes are TRBV15 and TRBJ2-2; TRBD1 matches at 9 bases. Looked up from germline, CDR1 is LNHNV and CDR2 is YYDKDF (reference sequence). The V gene end was trimmed by 4 bases and the J gene end by 6 bases; junction bases not matched to a gene: 12. This CDR3 is 17 amino acids long. The DNA for the CDR3 is TGTGCCACCAGCATCCCTCCAACCGGGACAGGGCCCGGGGAGCTGTTTTTT. This codes for CATSIPPTGTGPGELFF.

For this clone: Other DNA sequences in this sample translate to the same CDR3. This chain connects TRBV5-1 to TRBJ2-5; D may be TRBD2 (5 bases). Trimming took off 1 base at V and 5 bases at J, with 9 bases between the two ends. This CDR3 contains 13 residues. Germline CDR1 and CDR2: SGHRS and YFSETQ. In DNA form, the CDR3 reads TGCGCCAGCAGCTTGACCGGGGAGGAGACCCAGTACTTC. Translated, it gives CASSLTGEETQYF.

The chain combines TRBV11-2 with TRBJ1-2; D is undetermined. Germline V gene sequence: CDR1 SGHAT, CDR2 FQNNGV. V was shortened by 3 bases and J by 5 bases, with 13 bases between the two germline ends. The CDR3 contains 14 residues. The CDR3 loop reads CASSFAAGAYGYTF. DNA of the CDR3: TGTGCCAGCAGCTTTGCCGCGGGTGCTTATGGCTACACCTTC.

The rearrangement uses TRBV7-6 and TRBJ2-4; the match to TRBD2 covers 15 bases. CDR1 and CDR2 from the germline V gene are SGHVS and FNYEAQ. The V segment lost 6 bases and the J segment 1 base; nucleotides outside the gene matches: 13. The CDR3 is made up of 20 amino acids. CDR3 loop: CASSLLAGLAGGTAKNIQYF. CDR3 DNA sequence: TGTGCCAGCAGTCTATTAGCGGGACTAGCGGGGGGTACCGCCAAAAACATTCAGTACTTC.

This sequence joins TRBV19 and TRBJ1-4; D remains ambiguous. The CDR3 sequence is 15 residues long. Trimming took off 1 base at V and 7 bases at J, with 13 bases between the two ends. In germline, CDR1 is LNHDA, CDR2 SQIVND (reference sequence). CDR3 sequence reads: CASSIGATNGEKLFF. The CDR3, as DNA: TGTGCCAGTAGTATAGGAGCCACGAACGGTGAAAAACTGTTTTTT.

The chain combines TRBV4-3 with TRBJ2-1; TRBD2 matches 8 bases. The CDR3 extends over 14 amino acids. Germline V gene lookup returns CDR1 LGHNA and CDR2 YSLEER. The J segment lost 11 bases and the V segment lost 0 bases, leaving 6 bases of the junction unmatched. The CDR3 DNA reads as TGCGCCAGCAGCCAAGATGGGGCGGGGGGCAAGCAGTTCTTC. It yields the protein CASSQDGAGGKQFF.

The V and J genes are TRBV2 and TRBJ2-7; 11 bases fit TRBD1. The V and J ends lost 6 bases and 0 bases, in that order; junction bases with no gene match: 16. The length of the CDR3 is 19 residues. The germline gives CDR1 SNHLY, CDR2 FYNNEI. The CDR3 region has the DNA TGTGCCAGCAGGGACGCGAGGGACAGGGGGGCCCCCTCCTCCTACGAGCAGTACTTC. This encodes CASRDARDRGAPSSYEQYF. Based on the CDR3 plus reference TRBV2 and TRBJ2-7, the full variable domain is EPEVTQTPSHQVTQMGQEVILRCVPISNHLYFYWYRQILGQKVEFLVSFYNNEISEKSEIFDDQFSVERPDGSNFTLKIRSTKLEDSAMYFCASRDARDRGAPSSYEQYFGPGTRLTVT.

This chain links TRBV7-7 with TRBJ2-1, with TRBD1 matching 9 bases. Per germline, CDR1 SSHAT and CDR2 FNYEAQ (reference sequence). V shed 5 bases, J shed 3 bases, and the junction held 5 bases outside the gene matches. The CDR3 is 15 amino acids. The CDR3 DNA reads as TGTGCCAGCAGCGAACAGGGGGCTGGCTACAATGAGCAGTTCTTC. It specifies CASSEQGAGYNEQFF.

The CDR3: CASSLTRDINTEAFF. The CDR3 DNA follows: TGTGCCAGCAGTCTCACCCGGGACATCAACACTGAAGCTTTCTTT. The chain has TRBV27 and TRBJ1-1; TRBD1 is a possible D gene (6 bases). The germline V gene encodes CDR1 MNHEY and CDR2 SMNVEV (reference sequence). The V gene lost 5 bases and the J gene lost 2 bases, with 15 bases spanning the gap. The CDR3 is 15 residues long.

This chain joins TRBV14 and TRBJ1-1; D gene unclear. Germline V gene lookup returns CDR1 SGHDN and CDR2 FVKESK. The CDR3 consists of 13 residues. The V end lost 2 bases, the J end lost 3 bases, and 7 bases lay between the germline ends. CDR3 nucleotide sequence: TGTGCCAGCAGCCAAAGTCTATACACTGAAGCTTTCTTT. This codes for CASSQSLYTEAFF.

The chain combines TRBV2 with TRBJ1-1, with 10 bases aligning to TRBD1. Trimming removed 6 bases from V and 4 bases from J; junction bases left unmatched: 8. This CDR3 comprises 15 residues. Germline CDR1 SNHLY, CDR2 FYNNEI. CDR3 nucleotide sequence: TGTGCCAGCAGCTCCGGGACAGGGGCGGCCACTGAAGCTTTCTTT. Translating gives CASSSGTGAATEAFF.

The chain joins TRBV4-1 to TRBJ2-1, with a tentative D call TRBD2 (5 bases). The V gene's germline CDR1 is MGHRA and CDR2 YSYEKL. The CDR3 is made up of 16 amino acids. V lost 5 bases and J 2 bases, leaving 16 bases between the germline ends. DNA for the CDR3: TGCGCCAGCAGCGAAGCGGAAGCTGGGCCCTACAATGAGCAGTTCTTC. It translates to CASSEAEAGPYNEQFF.

This rearrangement joins TRBV9 to TRBJ1-4; D remains ambiguous. The V and J ends lost 5 bases and 10 bases respectively, with 18 bases between them. This CDR3 is 14 amino acids long. Germline-derived CDR1 and CDR2 are SGDLS and YYNGEE. The CDR3 spells CASSKDGGGVKLFF. In DNA, the CDR3 is TGTGCCAGCAGTAAGGACGGTGGAGGTGTAAAACTGTTTTTT.

The chain joins TRBV7-9 to TRBJ2-5, with a tentative D call TRBD1 (6 bases). V lost 4 bases to trimming and J lost 5 bases, with 8 bases between them. CDR1 and CDR2 from the germline V gene are SEHNR and FQNEAQ (reference sequence). CDR3 size: 12 residues. The CDR3 reads CASSSTGETQYF. In DNA form, the CDR3 reads TGTGCCAGCAGCTCAACAGGGGAGACCCAGTACTTC.

The V call is TRBV5-4, the J call TRBJ2-5; possibly TRBD2 for D (6 bases). CDR3 length: 14 residues. Germline lookup yields CDR1 SGHNT and CDR2 YYREEE (reference sequence). V was clipped by 1 base and J by 0 bases, with 7 bases between them. Here the CDR3 reads CASSLWGDQETQYF. The CDR3 DNA is TGTGCCAGCAGCTTGTGGGGGGACCAAGAGACCCAGTACTTC.

The J gene is TRBJ2-7, the V gene TRBV9; D possibly corresponds to TRBD2 (5 bases). Germline V CDR1 and CDR2: SGDLS, YYNGEE. This CDR3 contains 13 residues. V lost 4 bases, J lost 1 base, and 9 bases lay in between. The DNA for the CDR3 is TGTGCCAGCAGCTCCCGGGATTCCTACGAGCAGTACTTC. This encodes CASSSRDSYEQYF.

Here the CDR3 DNA reads TGTGCCAGCAGCTTAACCGACAGGGTCGGAAACACCATATATTTT. Residues: CASSLTDRVGNTIYF. V gene TRBV7-9 combines with J gene TRBJ1-3, with 7 bases matching TRBD1. The V gene's germline CDR1 is SEHNR and CDR2 FQNEAQ (reference sequence). V lost 2 bases to trimming and J lost 4 bases; unmatched junction nucleotides: 5. The CDR3 covers 15 residues.

The chain carries TRBV5-1 and TRBJ2-7; 7 nucleotides align to TRBD2. Germline CDR1 is SGHRS and CDR2 is YFSETQ. V trimming: 3 bases; J trimming: 0 bases; junction bases outside the gene matches: 6. This CDR3 region has 15 residues. The CDR3 DNA follows: TGCGCCAGCAGCTGGGGAGCGGGGAGCTCCTACGAGCAGTACTTC. Amino acids: CASSWGAGSSYEQYF.

J is TRBJ1-5 and V is TRBV2; 9 positions agree with TRBD1. This CDR3 has 16 residues. Per germline, CDR1 SNHLY and CDR2 FYNNEI. Trimming at V came to 7 bases and at J to 1 base, leaving 8 bases not matched to a gene. As DNA, the CDR3 is TGTGCCAGCACCGAACAGGGGGCAGGGAGCAATCAGCCCCAGCATTTT. This codes for CASTEQGAGSNQPQHF.

The rearrangement links TRBV10-3 to TRBJ2-3; 16 positions match TRBD2. This CDR3 is 18 amino acids long. From germline, CDR1 is ENHRY and CDR2 SYGVKD. With V trimmed by 6 bases and J by 3 bases, 9 bases remained unmatched. CDR3 in amino acids: CAIRPSPGLAGGTDTQYF. The CDR3 region has the DNA TGTGCCATCAGGCCCTCTCCGGGACTAGCGGGGGGGACAGATACGCAGTATTTT.